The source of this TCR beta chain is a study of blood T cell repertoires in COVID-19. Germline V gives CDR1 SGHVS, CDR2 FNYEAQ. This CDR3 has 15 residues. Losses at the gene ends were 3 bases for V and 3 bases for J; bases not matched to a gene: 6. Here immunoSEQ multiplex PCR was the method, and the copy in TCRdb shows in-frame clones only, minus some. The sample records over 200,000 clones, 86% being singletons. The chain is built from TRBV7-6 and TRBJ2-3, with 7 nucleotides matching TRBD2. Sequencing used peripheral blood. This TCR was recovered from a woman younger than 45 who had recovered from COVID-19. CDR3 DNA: TGTGCCAGCAGCTTGGCTAGCGGCTTTACAGATACGCAGTATTTT. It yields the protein CASSLASGFTDTQYF.